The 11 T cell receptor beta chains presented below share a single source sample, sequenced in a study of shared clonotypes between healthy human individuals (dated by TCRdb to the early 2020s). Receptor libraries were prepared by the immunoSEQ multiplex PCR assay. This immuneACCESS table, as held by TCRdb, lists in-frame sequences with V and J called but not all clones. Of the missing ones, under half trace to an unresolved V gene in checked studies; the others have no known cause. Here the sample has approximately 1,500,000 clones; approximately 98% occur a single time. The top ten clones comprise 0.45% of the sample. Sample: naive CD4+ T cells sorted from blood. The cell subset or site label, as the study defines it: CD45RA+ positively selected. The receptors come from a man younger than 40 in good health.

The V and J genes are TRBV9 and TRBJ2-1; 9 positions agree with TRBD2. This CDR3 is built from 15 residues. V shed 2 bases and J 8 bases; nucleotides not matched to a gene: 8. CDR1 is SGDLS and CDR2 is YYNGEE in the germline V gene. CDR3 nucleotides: TGTGCCAGCAGCGTGTTAGCGGGAGCGAAGGATGAGCAGTTCTTC. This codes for CASSVLAGAKDEQFF.

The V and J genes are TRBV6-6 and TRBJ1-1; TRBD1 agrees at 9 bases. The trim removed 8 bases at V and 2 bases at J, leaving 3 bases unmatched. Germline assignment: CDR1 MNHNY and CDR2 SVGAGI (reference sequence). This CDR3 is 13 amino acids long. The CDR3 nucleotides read TGTGCCAGCGGACAGGGGATTAACACTGAAGCTTTCTTT. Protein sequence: CASGQGINTEAFF.

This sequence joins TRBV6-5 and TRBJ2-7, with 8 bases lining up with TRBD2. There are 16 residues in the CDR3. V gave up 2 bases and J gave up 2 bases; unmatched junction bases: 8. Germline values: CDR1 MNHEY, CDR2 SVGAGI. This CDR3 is CASSYNQAGAPYEQYF. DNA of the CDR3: TGTGCCAGCAGTTACAATCAAGCGGGAGCGCCCTACGAGCAGTACTTC.

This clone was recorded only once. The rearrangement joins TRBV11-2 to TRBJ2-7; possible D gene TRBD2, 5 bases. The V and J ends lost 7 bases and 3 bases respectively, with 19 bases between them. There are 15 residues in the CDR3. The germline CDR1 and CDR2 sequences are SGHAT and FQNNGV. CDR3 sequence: CASTKTAGVHYEQYF. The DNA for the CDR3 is TGTGCCAGCACCAAGACGGCCGGGGTACACTACGAGCAGTACTTC.

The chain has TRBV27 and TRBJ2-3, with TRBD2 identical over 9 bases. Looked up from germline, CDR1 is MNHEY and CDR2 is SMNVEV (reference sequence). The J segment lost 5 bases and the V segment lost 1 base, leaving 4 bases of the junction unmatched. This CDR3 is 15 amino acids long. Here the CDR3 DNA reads TGTGCCAGCAGTTTATTAGCGGGAGTGGTAGATACGCAGTATTTT. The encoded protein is CASSLLAGVVDTQYF.

The CDR3: CASTPSLVEGTDTQYF. CDR3 coding DNA: TGTGCCAGCACCCCAAGCTTGGTGGAAGGCACAGATACGCAGTATTTT. V gene TRBV28 combines with J gene TRBJ2-3, with D unclear. There are 16 residues in the CDR3. Per germline, CDR1 MDHEN and CDR2 SYDVKM. V was trimmed by 7 bases and J by 1 base, leaving 18 bases between them.

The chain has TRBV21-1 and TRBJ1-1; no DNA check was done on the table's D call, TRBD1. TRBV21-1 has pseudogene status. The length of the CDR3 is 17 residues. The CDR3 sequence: CASSNRTTPQGNTEAFF. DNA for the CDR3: TGTGCCAGCAGCAATCGTACGACCCCTCAGGGGAACACTGAAGCTTTCTTT.

The chain's CDR3 is CASSQIDTRDEQYF. The DNA of the CDR3 is TGCGCCAGCAGTCAAATCGACACCAGGGACGAGCAGTACTTC. The chain recombines TRBV23-1 with TRBJ2-7; D is perhaps TRBD1 (5 bases). Being an ORF, TRBV23-1 has a function that is uncertain. The CDR3 runs 14 residues. The V end was cut by 2 bases, the J end by 5 bases, with 13 bases between.

The CDR3 DNA is TGTGCCAGCAGCTCTGGGGGGGTTGCGGGAGGCACCTACGAGCAGTACTTC. This translates into CASSSGGVAGGTYEQYF. The chain combines TRBV28 with TRBJ2-7, with TRBD2 matching over 8 bases. Germline V CDR1 and CDR2: MDHEN, SYDVKM. This CDR3 is 17 amino acids long. With V trimmed by 6 bases and J by 2 bases, 15 bases remained unmatched.

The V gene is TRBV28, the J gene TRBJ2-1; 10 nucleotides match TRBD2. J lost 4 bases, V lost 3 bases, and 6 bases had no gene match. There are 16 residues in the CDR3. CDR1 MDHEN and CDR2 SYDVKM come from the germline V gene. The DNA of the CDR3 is TGTGCCAGCAGTTTTCTTAGCGGGAGGAGGTACAATGAGCAGTTCTTC. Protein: CASSFLSGRRYNEQFF.

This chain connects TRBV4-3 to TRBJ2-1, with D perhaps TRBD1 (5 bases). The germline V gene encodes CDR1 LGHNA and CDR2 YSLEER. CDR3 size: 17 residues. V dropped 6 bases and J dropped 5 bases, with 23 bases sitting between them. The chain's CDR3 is CASRPGRTTQMDNEQFF. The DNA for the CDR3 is TGCGCCAGCAGGCCTGGACGGACAACGCAAATGGACAATGAGCAGTTCTTC.